This T cell receptor beta chain derives from a study of cytomegalovirus exposure and HLA in healthy donors. It was with 60 Vbeta and 13 Jbeta primers that the PCR ran. Generated by immunoSEQ multiplex PCR, the TCRdb table keeps only in-frame clones and is missing some. The sample lists around 220,000 clones, 65% to 80% occurring once. With regard to this clone: Its antigen is not identified.

Trimming removed 3 bases from V and 6 bases from J; junction bases left unmatched: 5. The CDR3 length is 15 residues. CDR1 and CDR2 (germline): SGHRS, YFSETQ. Findings and caveats of the study: Being indistinguishable, some V segments were excluded, TRBV6-2 and TRBV6-3 among them. What was likely a sequencing artifact was a cluster of highly shared sequence variants. TCR beta sequences reportedly predicted most subjects' HLA-A and HLA-B alleles accurately. The study put 150 or so TCR beta chains on its list as cytomegalovirus-associated.

This clonotype was sampled from a man aged 40-49 years in good health and CMV-seronegative. The source material was PBMCs. The rearrangement links TRBV5-1 to TRBJ2-1, with 11 bases that match TRBD1. The CDR3 spells CASSSGQGAFNEQFF. CDR3 DNA: TGCGCCAGCAGCTCCGGACAGGGGGCATTCAATGAGCAGTTCTTC.